This T cell receptor beta chain was recovered during a study of blood T cell repertoires in COVID-19. Whole-study context: PBMCs, B-cell-depleted T cells, or T cells were the source of the cDNA or gDNA that made up the material.

Repertoires were generated with immunoSEQ multiplex PCR, while TCRdb's copy carries only in-frame clones and drops some. This table holds 450,000 to 500,000 clones, 87% found once. The germline V gene encodes CDR1 SGHAT and CDR2 FQNNGV. V trimming: 1 base; J trimming: 0 bases; junction bases outside the gene matches: 0. The CDR3 consists of 14 residues. Those enrolled, adults aged roughly 18 to 95 years, came from about two dozen US areas. Sequenced sample: PBMCs or T cells enriched from blood (not recorded which). The TCR sequence derives from a woman under 30 who had recovered from COVID-19. The chain recombines TRBV11-2 with TRBJ2-7, with TRBD2 matching 7 bases. CDR3 sequence: CASSLGGSSYEQYF. CDR3 nucleotide sequence: TGTGCCAGCAGCTTAGGCGGGAGCTCCTACGAGCAGTACTTC. The full variable domain, in which reference TRBV11-2 and TRBJ2-7 provide the parts outside the CDR3, is EAGVAQSPRYKIIEKRQSVAFWCNPISGHATLYWYQQILGQGPKLLIQFQNNGVVDDSQLPKDRFSAERLKGVDSTLKIQPAKLEDSAVYLCASSLGGSSYEQYFGPGTRLTVT.